This TCR beta chain was captured in a study of CD8 T cells in Susac syndrome. Overall study results and limits: As acknowledged by the study, its TCR sequencing and HLA analysis included a relatively small number of individuals.

Sequencing targeted TCR beta in T cells from blood (CD8+ and CD4+). Negative isolation yielded CD4+ and CD8+ T cells, and FACS enriched TEMRA cells. Per the germline V gene, CDR1 is MNHEY and CDR2 is SMNVEV (reference sequence). There are 13 residues in the CDR3. Random hexamers were used to reverse transcribe the RNA input (about 0.45 to 1 ug). TCRdb fed the immunoSEQ multiplex PCR reads into MiXCR, producing one record per CDR3 protein. The sample consists of hundreds of thousands of distinct CDR3 sequences, 95% of them appearing once. The sample holds one count of this clonotype. Its specificity is not known. One junction end disagrees with the germline gene, perhaps due to a read error.

This TCR derives from a human donor with multiple sclerosis. The sequenced sample consisted of CD4+ T cells from PBMCs. The chain couples TRBV27 to TRBJ2-7; D uncertain. This chain's CDR3 is CASSHTEMAPADF. CDR3 sequence (DNA): TGTGCCAGCAGTCACACAGAGATGGCCCCCGCGGACTTC.